One sample yielded the 20 T cell receptor beta chains listed below, sequenced in a study of blood T cells in healthy people across ages. Then a second PCR, running roughly 7 to 11 cycles, was carried out with a sample-barcoded 5' primer and a J-beta primer mix. TCRdb called the 5' RACE reads again in MiXCR, with one record for every CDR3 protein. The table records about 970,000 distinct CDR3 sequences, roughly 51% of them present only once. The source material was blood. The receptors derive from an older woman in good health.

This rearrangement joins TRBV28 to TRBJ2-3, with D maybe TRBD2 (6 bases). V lost 6 bases and J 1 base, leaving 20 bases between the germline ends. Germline V gene lookup returns CDR1 MDHEN and CDR2 SYDVKM. The CDR3 length is 17 residues. CDR3: CASRSHGTPMRTDTQYF. The CDR3 DNA sequence: TGTGCCAGCAGAAGCCACGGGACTCCAATGCGCACAGATACGCAGTATTTT.

The chain carries TRBV11-3 and TRBJ2-3; 9 positions agree with TRBD2. Germline CDR1 is SGHNT and CDR2 is YENEEA. The CDR3 is made up of 17 amino acids. With 5 bases clipped from V and 0 bases from J, the junction kept 9 bases outside the gene matches. CDR3 protein: CASSAASTSGSTDTQYF. The DNA of the CDR3 is TGTGCCAGCAGCGCCGCTTCGACTAGCGGAAGCACAGATACGCAGTATTTT.

This sequence joins TRBV6-5 and TRBJ1-6; D ambiguous. V was pared by 0 bases and J by 8 bases, with 5 bases between. The CDR3 consists of 13 residues. Germline CDR1 is MNHEY and CDR2 is SVGAGI. CDR3 nucleotide sequence: TGTGCCAGCAGTTACTCACGGGATTCACCCCTCCACTTT. This codes for CASSYSRDSPLHF.

The chain employs TRBV5-4 and TRBJ2-4, with D perhaps assigned TRBD1 or TRBD2 (5 bases each). The ends were cut back, 1 base at V and 2 bases at J, with 7 bases in the middle. The CDR3 spans 14 residues. Germline assignment: CDR1 SGHNT and CDR2 YYREEE (reference sequence). The DNA of the CDR3 is TGTGCCAGCAGCTTGTGGGGGTCCAAAAACATTCAGTACTTC. Its translation: CASSLWGSKNIQYF.

The genes are TRBV6-2 or TRBV6-3 and TRBJ2-5, with 7 nucleotides matching TRBD2. CDR3 length equals 12 residues. Trimming cost V 8 bases and J 11 bases; bases outside gene matches: 11. The V gene's germline CDR1 is MNHEY and CDR2 SVGEGT. The CDR3 reads CASQLGEGRQYF. Here the CDR3 DNA reads TGTGCCAGCCAGCTCGGGGAGGGAAGGCAGTACTTC.

This clonotype was detected a few times. The J gene is TRBJ1-1, the V gene TRBV25-1; D unclear. Trimming removed 5 bases from V and 1 base from J, with 8 bases in between. The CDR3 totals 13 residues. Germline CDR1 is MGHDK and CDR2 is SYGVNS. CDR3: CASSSPGNTEAFF. CDR3 coding DNA: TGTGCCAGCAGTTCCCCGGGGAACACTGAAGCTTTCTTT.

Comments on this clonotype: One end of the junction does not line up with germline, which may come from a read error. The rearrangement uses TRBV7-2 and TRBJ2-5, with 7 bases identical to TRBD1. The CDR3 spans 15 residues. CDR1 is SGHTA and CDR2 is FQGNSA in the germline V gene. This CDR3 is CVSSSNRGRGETQYF. The CDR3 DNA is TGTGTCAGCAGCTCAAACAGGGGCAGGGGGGAGACCCAGTACTTC. Full variable domain (missing parts from reference TRBV7-2 and TRBJ2-5): GAGVSQSPSNKVTEKGKDVELRCDPISGHTALYWYRQSLGQGLEFLIYFQGNSAPDKSGLPSDRFSAERTGGSVSTLTIQRTQQEDSAVYLCVSSSNRGRGETQYFGPGTRLLVL.

This chain connects TRBV27 to TRBJ2-7; TRBD2 agrees at 8 bases. Per the germline V gene, CDR1 is MNHEY and CDR2 is SMNVEV (reference sequence). Losses at the gene ends were 4 bases for V and 3 bases for J; bases not matched to a gene: 11. This CDR3 is built from 16 residues. As DNA, the CDR3 is TGTGCCAGCAGTTCAACCTCCGGACTAGCTTTCTACGAGCAGTACTTC. Translating it yields CASSSTSGLAFYEQYF.

V is TRBV29-1 and J is TRBJ2-7; D unclear. The CDR3 consists of 11 residues. Trimming took 4 bases from V and 3 from J, leaving 7 bases between them. The germline gives CDR1 SQVTM, CDR2 ANQGSEA. CDR3 loop: CSVVYLYEQYF. The CDR3 DNA follows: TGCAGCGTTGTTTACCTCTACGAGCAGTACTTC.

This clonotype was counted only a few times. The J gene is TRBJ2-3, the V gene TRBV10-3; 7 nucleotides align to TRBD2. Losses at the gene ends were 7 bases for V and 2 bases for J; bases not matched to a gene: 6. Germline CDR1 ENHRY, CDR2 SYGVKD. The length of the CDR3 is 14 residues. CDR3 loop: CAIKEGGPTDTQYF. The CDR3 bases are TGTGCCATCAAGGAGGGAGGGCCCACAGATACGCAGTATTTT.

This clonotype was found a few times. The V gene is TRBV2, the J gene TRBJ1-2, with D possibly being TRBD1 (6 bases). Trimming cost V 7 bases and J 5 bases, with 14 bases left between them. This CDR3 spans 13 amino acids. Per germline, CDR1 SNHLY and CDR2 FYNNEI. The CDR3 loop reads CASKARGQYGYTF. DNA of the CDR3: TGTGCCAGCAAGGCCAGGGGACAATATGGCTACACCTTC.

Only a few counts were recorded for this clonotype. This rearrangement joins TRBV5-5 to TRBJ2-7, with D possibly being TRBD2 (5 bases). Trimming took off 0 bases at V and 0 bases at J, with 13 bases between the two ends. This CDR3 comprises 16 residues. Germline loops: CDR1 SGHKS, CDR2 YYEKEE (reference sequence). The CDR3 nucleotides are TGTGCCAGCAGCTTGGGTGGTAGCGTCGTCTCCTACGAGCAGTACTTC. Translation: CASSLGGSVVSYEQYF.

The table lists this clonotype with a few counts. The chain combines TRBV6-1 with TRBJ2-7; 12 nucleotides line up with TRBD2. Germline CDR1 MNHNS, CDR2 SASEGT. CDR3 length: 15 amino acids. The V gene end was trimmed by 6 bases and the J gene end by 3 bases; junction bases not matched to a gene: 6. CDR3 amino acids: CASSVLAGGHYEQYF. The CDR3 DNA sequence: TGTGCCAGCAGCGTACTAGCGGGGGGACACTACGAGCAGTACTTC.

For the CDR3, the DNA is TGTGCCAGCAGTGGGTGGGAGCAGTACTTC. As protein: CASSGWEQYF. V and J are TRBV12-3 or TRBV12-4 and TRBJ2-7; D gene ambiguous. V was pared by 5 bases and J by 7 bases, with 6 bases between. The CDR3 is 10 amino acids.

The V gene is TRBV3-1, the J gene TRBJ1-5; unclear D gene. The V gene lost 4 bases and the J gene lost 0 bases, with 10 bases spanning the gap. Germline V gives CDR1 LGHDT, CDR2 YNNKEL (reference sequence). This CDR3 is built from 15 residues. The CDR3 protein is CASSPQPNSNQPQHF. CDR3 DNA: TGTGCCAGCAGCCCGCAGCCTAATAGCAATCAGCCCCAGCATTTT.

This sequence joins TRBV28 and TRBJ2-1, with a possible D match to TRBD1 (6 bases). Germline CDR1 MDHEN, CDR2 SYDVKM. Between the trimmed V and J ends, which lost 6 bases and 9 bases, there was a span of 21 bases. The CDR3 runs 15 residues. CDR3 DNA sequence: TGTGCCAGCAGAATCGCCAGGGGTAATCGGATTGAGCAGTTCTTC. Protein: CASRIARGNRIEQFF.

This chain joins TRBV4-1 and TRBJ2-6; D is undetermined. V was cut by 1 base and J by 3 bases, with 10 bases left in between. The length of the CDR3 is 16 residues. CDR1 is MGHRA, CDR2 YSYEKL, per germline. CDR3 in amino acids: CASSQGRRVGANVLTF. DNA for the CDR3: TGCGCCAGCAGCCAAGGACGCCGGGTTGGGGCCAACGTCCTGACTTTC.

This chain connects TRBV28 to TRBJ2-4; unclear D gene. The tail of the sequence fits TRBJ2-7 better, so the J call may be wrong. CDR1 and CDR2 (germline): MDHEN, SYDVKM. The CDR3 has 14 residues. The CDR3 DNA sequence: TGTGCCACCCAAACAAACCCCGTCAACTACGAGCAGTACTTC. Translating gives CATQTNPVNYEQYF.

V and J are TRBV4-3 and TRBJ2-3; 10 bases match TRBD2. The CDR3 length is 16 residues. V lost 1 base and J lost 6; bases outside the gene matches: 7. CDR1 is LGHNA, CDR2 YSLEER, per germline. The CDR3 bases are TGCGCCAGCAGCCAAGTTCTAGCGGGAGAGGGCGATACGCAGTATTTT. Its protein is CASSQVLAGEGDTQYF.

This clonotype was counted between two and nine times. This chain uses TRBV5-5 with TRBJ2-1; the match to TRBD2 covers 10 bases. The CDR3 is 14 residues long. CDR1 is SGHKS and CDR2 is YYEKEE in the germline V gene (reference sequence). Trimming removed 4 bases from V and 8 bases from J; junction bases left unmatched: 6. The CDR3 DNA reads TGTGCCAGCAGCCCGTCCGGGACTAGCGATGAGCAGTTCTTC. Translation: CASSPSGTSDEQFF.